These 12 T cell receptor beta chains were all obtained from the same sample, sequenced in a study of blood T cell repertoires in COVID-19. The method was immunoSEQ multiplex PCR; TCRdb's version includes in-frame clones alone and lacks a portion of them. The sample carries approximately 100,000 clones, more than 60% recorded once. The sequenced sample was peripheral blood. These receptors all come from a man aged 70-80 years with acute or convalescent COVID-19.

This clone was counted a few times. This chain uses TRBV5-1 with TRBJ1-2, with 10 nucleotides matching TRBD1. The V gene's germline CDR1 is SGHRS and CDR2 YFSETQ. This CDR3 is built from 14 residues. Trimming at V came to 4 bases and at J to 3 bases, leaving 3 bases not matched to a gene. DNA for the CDR3: TGCGCCAGCAGCCCAGGACAGGGGGACTATGGCTACACCTTC. Its translation: CASSPGQGDYGYTF.

CDR3 coding DNA: TGTGCCAGTAGTAACCCGGGACAGGGGACCTATGGCTACACCTTC. Translated: CASSNPGQGTYGYTF. This chain connects TRBV19 to TRBJ1-2, with TRBD1 matching over 10 bases. The CDR3 has 15 amino acids. From germline, CDR1 is LNHDA and CDR2 SQIVND (reference sequence). Trimming removed 4 bases from V and 4 bases from J; junction bases left unmatched: 6.

This clone was seen a few times. V usage is TRBV15 and J usage is TRBJ1-2; D not resolved. CDR3 size: 12 residues. V dropped 2 bases and J dropped 4 bases, with 5 bases sitting between them. Germline V gene lookup returns CDR1 LNHNV and CDR2 YYDKDF (reference sequence). The CDR3 protein is CATSRQSYGYTF. CDR3 nucleotides: TGTGCCACCAGCAGACAGTCCTATGGCTACACCTTC.

The rearrangement uses TRBV29-1 and TRBJ2-3; TRBD2 agrees at 7 bases. The CDR3 consists of 12 residues. Trimming cost V 3 bases and J 4 bases; bases outside gene matches: 1. CDR1 is SQVTM and CDR2 is ANQGSEA in the germline V gene. CDR3 nucleotide sequence: TGCAGCGTTGACGGGGGGTCAGATACGCAGTATTTT. This sequence encodes CSVDGGSDTQYF.

The chain is built from TRBV28 and TRBJ1-3; D not certain. CDR3 length: 14 amino acids. V was shortened by 9 bases and J by 2 bases, with 14 bases between the two germline ends. Looked up from germline, CDR1 is MDHEN and CDR2 is SYDVKM. The CDR3 DNA sequence: TGTGCCAGTGTGGAAAGCGGGGCTGGAAACACCATATATTTT. Residues: CASVESGAGNTIYF.

This chain links TRBV11-1 with TRBJ2-7; 8 bases line up with TRBD1. This CDR3 is built from 15 residues. With 5 bases clipped from V and 0 bases from J, the junction kept 6 bases outside the gene matches. CDR1 is SGHAT, CDR2 FQDESV, per germline (reference sequence). The CDR3 sequence: CASSRQGKGSYEQYF. The CDR3 DNA is TGTGCCAGCAGCCGACAGGGGAAGGGCTCCTACGAGCAGTACTTC.

V and J are TRBV9 and TRBJ2-3, with TRBD2 as a possible D gene (5 bases). CDR1 is SGDLS and CDR2 is YYNGEE in the germline V gene. Trimming left V 3 bases short and J 2 bases short, with 13 bases between. The CDR3 has 15 residues. In DNA form, the CDR3 reads TGTGCCAGCAGCGAGTTAGCGATGATCACAGATACGCAGTATTTT. Encoded protein: CASSELAMITDTQYF.

The rearrangement links TRBV5-8 to TRBJ1-3, with D perhaps matching TRBD1 (6 bases). Germline loops: CDR1 SGHTS, CDR2 YDEGEE. The CDR3 length is 15 residues. Between the trimmed V and J ends, which lost 5 bases and 0 bases, there was a span of 12 bases. The CDR3 bases are TGTGCCAGCAGACCTCGGACAGTCTCTGGAAACACCATATATTTT. It encodes CASRPRTVSGNTIYF.

The chain is built from TRBV7-2 and TRBJ2-1; D is possibly TRBD2 (5 bases). The germline gives CDR1 SGHTA, CDR2 FQGNSA. The ends were cut back, 5 bases at V and 3 bases at J, with 11 bases in the middle. The CDR3 sequence is 14 residues long. CDR3 protein: CASSEGTIYNEQFF. The CDR3 DNA sequence: TGTGCCAGCAGCGAGGGAACGATCTACAATGAGCAGTTCTTC.

The chain carries TRBV5-1 and TRBJ1-1; no definite D call. Trimming took off 4 bases at V and 1 base at J, with 8 bases between the two ends. The germline V gene encodes CDR1 SGHRS and CDR2 YFSETQ. The CDR3 loop spans 13 amino acids. The CDR3 DNA is TGCGCCAGCAGCCCCGGGTGGAACACTGAAGCTTTCTTT. Its protein is CASSPGWNTEAFF.

The chain combines TRBV5-1 with TRBJ2-3; 12 bases match TRBD2. This CDR3 has 16 amino acids. Per the germline V gene, CDR1 is SGHRS and CDR2 is YFSETQ. With 0 bases clipped from V and 5 bases from J, the junction kept 4 bases outside the gene matches. In DNA form, the CDR3 reads TGCGCCAGCAGCTTGGAACCGGGACTAGCGGGAGATACGCAGTATTTT. This translates into CASSLEPGLAGDTQYF.

This chain connects TRBV11-2 to TRBJ1-1; TRBD1 matches at 7 bases. The J segment lost 1 base and the V segment lost 1 base, leaving 12 bases of the junction unmatched. The CDR3 is 18 amino acids. The germline CDR1 and CDR2 sequences are SGHAT and FQNNGV. CDR3 in amino acids: CASSLVGDRDPPNTEAFF. CDR3 sequence (DNA): TGTGCCAGCAGCTTAGTGGGAGACAGGGACCCCCCGAACACTGAAGCTTTCTTT.